A selection of T cell receptor beta chains follows, all from one sample in a study of blood T cell repertoires in COVID-19. TCRdb's table, derived via immunoSEQ multiplex PCR, lists solely in-frame clones and lacks some. The table lists under 150,000 clones, 65% to 85% of them singletons, with about 8.7% in the top ten. Sequenced material: peripheral blood. Receptors originate from a man between 45 and 60 years old with active or convalescent COVID-19. Each CDR3 is given with its conserved first and last residue. A D gene is named only where the DNA matches it firmly. The listing skips clone size in some rows; elsewhere it reads once, few, many or a size class.

V gene	J gene	D gene	clone size	CDR3 protein	CDR3 DNA
TRBV5-4	TRBJ2-7	.	.	CASSLGGLYEQYF	TGTGCCAGCAGCTTGGGGGGCCTCTACGAGCAGTACTTC
TRBV7-2	TRBJ1-1	.	.	CASSWEGVTEAFF	TGTGCCAGCAGCTGGGAAGGGGTCACTGAAGCTTTCTTT
TRBV24-1	TRBJ2-3	.	.	CATSDLRGTDTQYF	TGTGCCACCAGTGATTTACGGGGCACAGATACGCAGTATTTT
TRBV6-5	TRBJ2-2	TRBD2	.	CASSYGLAGNTGKLFF	TGTGCCAGCAGTTACGGTTTAGCGGGGAACACCGGGAAGCTGTTTTTT
TRBV6-5	TRBJ2-7	TRBD2	.	CASSRSLAVSYEQYF	TGTGCCAGCAGTCGCTCTCTAGCGGTCTCCTACGAGCAGTACTTC
TRBV7-6	TRBJ1-1	TRBD1	.	CASSLQSGTGVTEAFF	TGTGCCAGCAGCTTACAATCCGGGACAGGGGTTACTGAAGCTTTCTTT
TRBV7-8	TRBJ1-2	TRBD1	.	CASSRSIGTGVSYGYTF	TGTGCCAGCAGCCGGTCTATCGGGACAGGGGTTAGCTATGGCTACACCTTC
TRBV19	TRBJ1-4	.	.	CASSPGGLGEKLFF	TGTGCCAGTTCCCCGGGGGGCCTCGGGGAAAAACTGTTTTTT
TRBV5-1	TRBJ2-5	TRBD2	.	CASSLRTSGAETQYF	TGCGCCAGCAGCTTGAGGACTAGCGGGGCTGAGACCCAGTACTTC
TRBV19	TRBJ1-5	.	.	CASAAGTNQPQHF	TGTGCCAGCGCGGCGGGGACCAATCAGCCCCAGCATTTT
TRBV11-2	TRBJ2-5	.	.	CASSLYPGSKETQYF	TGTGCCAGCAGCTTATATCCAGGTTCCAAAGAGACCCAGTACTTC
TRBV28	TRBJ2-1	TRBD2	.	CASSPGLAVDKAPYNEQFF	TGTGCCAGCAGTCCGGGACTAGCGGTGGATAAAGCCCCCTACAATGAGCAGTTCTTC
TRBV28	TRBJ1-1	TRBD1	.	CASREDRGRTEAFF	TGTGCCAGCAGGGAGGACAGGGGGAGGACTGAAGCTTTCTTT
TRBV5-1	TRBJ2-1	TRBD2	.	CASSLLLAGGGYEQFF	TGCGCCAGCAGCTTACTATTAGCGGGAGGAGGCTATGAGCAGTTCTTC
TRBV7-2	TRBJ2-2	.	.	CASSLEAGWNTGELFF	TGTGCCAGCAGCTTAGAGGCGGGTTGGAACACCGGGGAGCTGTTTTTT
TRBV11-2	TRBJ2-5	TRBD2	.	CASSVNPGGGQETQYF	TGTGCCAGCAGCGTAAACCCTGGGGGGGGTCAAGAGACCCAGTACTTC
TRBV14	TRBJ2-1	.	.	CASSQDRYNEQFF	TGTGCCAGCAGCCAAGACAGGTACAATGAGCAGTTCTTC
TRBV3-1/TRBV3-2	TRBJ2-1	.	few	CASSHDNEQFF	TGTGCCAGCAGCCACGACAATGAGCAGTTCTTC
TRBV19	TRBJ2-6	TRBD1	once	CASSPGQGVPTGANVLTF	TGTGCCAGTAGTCCCGGACAGGGGGTTCCAACTGGGGCCAACGTCCTGACTTTC
TRBV12-3/TRBV12-4	TRBJ2-5	.	.	CASRATGWETQYF	TGTGCCAGCAGAGCGACCGGGTGGGAGACCCAGTACTTC
TRBV7-3	TRBJ2-3	.	.	CASSVTSSTDTQYF	TGTGCCAGCAGCGTGACTAGTTCCACAGATACGCAGTATTTT
TRBV19	TRBJ2-2	.	once	CASSIRTGELFF	TGTGCCAGTAGTATCCGCACCGGGGAGCTGTTTTTT
TRBV24-1	TRBJ2-5	TRBD2	.	CATSDLQPSGSTETQYF	TGTGCCACCAGTGATTTGCAACCTAGCGGGAGTACGGAGACCCAGTACTTC
TRBV5-1	TRBJ2-3	TRBD1	.	CASSQTGTGVGTDTQYF	TGCGCCAGCAGCCAAACCGGGACAGGGGTTGGCACAGATACGCAGTATTTT
TRBV15	TRBJ1-5	.	.	CATSRTSNQPQHF	TGTGCCACCAGCAGAACAAGCAATCAGCCCCAGCATTTT
TRBV11-2	TRBJ2-3	TRBD2	.	CASSRSGRGTDTQYF	TGTGCCAGCAGCCGAAGCGGGAGAGGGACAGATACGCAGTATTTT
TRBV14	TRBJ1-4	.	.	CASSQELGSNEKLFF	TGTGCCAGCAGCCAAGAGTTGGGCAGTAATGAAAAACTGTTTTTT
TRBV25-1	TRBJ2-5	TRBD2	.	CASTIGRELQETQYF	TGTGCCAGCACGATCGGGAGGGAGCTCCAAGAGACCCAGTACTTC
TRBV28	TRBJ1-5	.	.	CASTPGQTDQPQHF	TGTGCCAGCACCCCAGGACAGACAGATCAGCCCCAGCATTTT
TRBV27	TRBJ2-7	TRBD1	once	CASSPGTGGYEQYF	TGTGCCAGCAGCCCGGGGACAGGGGGCTACGAGCAGTACTTC